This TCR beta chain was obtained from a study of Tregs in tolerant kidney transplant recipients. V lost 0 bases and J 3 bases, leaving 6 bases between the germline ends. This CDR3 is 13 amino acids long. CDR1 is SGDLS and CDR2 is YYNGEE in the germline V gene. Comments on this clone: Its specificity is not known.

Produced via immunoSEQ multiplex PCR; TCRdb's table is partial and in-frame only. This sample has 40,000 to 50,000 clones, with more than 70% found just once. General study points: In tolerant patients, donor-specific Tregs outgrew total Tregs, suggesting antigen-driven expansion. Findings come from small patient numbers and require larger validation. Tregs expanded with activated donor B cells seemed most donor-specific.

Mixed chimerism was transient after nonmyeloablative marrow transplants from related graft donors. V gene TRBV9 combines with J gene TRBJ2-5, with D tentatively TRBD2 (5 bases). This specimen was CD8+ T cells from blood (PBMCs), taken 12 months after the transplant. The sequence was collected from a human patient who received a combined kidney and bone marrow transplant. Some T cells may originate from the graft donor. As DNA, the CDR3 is TGTGCCAGCAGCGTAGAACTAGAAGAGACCCAGTACTTC. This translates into CASSVELEETQYF.